The clone carrying this TCR beta chain was detected many times. Antigen: not known. After removal of 7 bases from V and 5 bases from J, the junction contained 9 bases not matched to a gene. This CDR3 is built from 14 residues. Germline values: CDR1 SGHTA, CDR2 FQGNSA. This sample was included in a study of T cell repertoires in cytomegalovirus infection. Study findings and constraints: In two of eight donors, the top clonotype was HLA-C-restricted CMV-specific.

TCRdb re-called the reads through MiXCR, storing one row per CDR3 protein. The sample contains roughly 250,000 distinct CDR3 sequences, roughly an eighth of which appear only once. The chain joins TRBV7-2 to TRBJ1-1; 8 nucleotides align to TRBD1. Sequencing was done on a sample of PBMCs. The origin of this receptor is a human donor in good health (CMV status not recorded). Some clones in this sample may be carry-over from other donors' samples. CDR3 loop: CASTLTGGGTEAFF. The CDR3 DNA sequence: TGTGCCAGCACTTTAACAGGGGGGGGGACTGAAGCTTTCTTT.